This record concerns one TCR beta chain sequence. Its antigen is unidentified. The treatment denotes: some 19 received Ad26.COV2.S at low or high dose, single or two shots; 5 received placebo; per-sample allocation not given. Following the first vaccine or placebo injection, samples were taken on day 63. This entry is derived from a study of Ad26.COV2.S vaccination and SARS-CoV-2 variants. The overall study: The trial was COV1001 and the donor's arm was Ad26.COV2.S. Points from the study as a whole: Possible underestimation of total T cell responses by the TCR breadth and depth analyses was noted. There was reportedly substantial breadth in spike-specific CD8+ and CD4+ T cell responses after vaccination.

The repertoire was sequenced with immunoSEQ multiplex PCR; TCRdb's copy has only in-frame clones and lacks some. The sample lists over 400,000 clones; about 90% were seen once. The material was peripheral blood, obtained in a trial of Ad26.COV2.S vaccine versus placebo. The receptor was derived from a person between 18 and 60 years old who received the Ad26.COV2.S COVID-19 vaccine or a placebo.

CDR3 bases: TGTGCCAGCAGCCGTGGAGTCAACACCGGGGAGCTGTTTTTT. It specifies CASSRGVNTGELFF. The V gene is TRBV6-2 or TRBV6-3, the J gene TRBJ2-2; D ambiguous. CDR1 and CDR2 from the germline V gene are MNHEY and SVGEGT. This CDR3 region has 14 residues. V lost 6 bases and J 2 bases, leaving 10 bases between the germline ends.